This TCR beta chain was captured by sequencing in a study of spatial heterogeneity in lung cancer (dated by TCRdb to the late 2010s). Background for the entire study: Beta-chain transcripts were consistently detected in greater numbers than alpha-chain transcripts, which likely reflects a higher abundance of beta-chain transcripts. TCR transcript counts in tumor regions correlated strongly with a T cell transcriptional module score from matched bulk RNA-seq. In the raw uncorrected reads, each unique combination of TCR and UMI appeared more than ten times on average. TCR alpha and beta repertoires were quantitatively compared across multiple tumor regions, matched nontumor lung and blood in non-small cell lung cancer. Nonsynonymous mutation counts, determined by whole-exome sequencing of tumor tissue, were related to features of the TCR repertoire. At surgery, both alpha and beta chains were TCR-sequenced in under 250 tumor regions, fewer than 65 matched nontumor lung samples and 56 PBMC samples. Here is what the overall study found, with its caveats: TCR-seq was estimated to cover only approximately 6.4% of tumor T cells for alpha chains and approximately 13% for beta chains. Counts of ubiquitous and regional expanded TCRs correlated with counts of ubiquitous and regional nonsynonymous mutations, respectively. The number of expanded intratumoral alpha and beta TCRs correlated with the tumor nonsynonymous mutation count. Confirming at a functional level the hypothesis that regional TCRs recognize regional mutations was considered to require additional single-cell paired TCR alpha and beta sequencing.

Measured from the cysteine to the phenylalanine, the CDR3 is 15 residues long. The kept DNA is CDR3 alone, 45 bases in frame from the first base. Looking up the germline V gene yields CDR1 SNHLY and CDR2 FYNNEI. Unmatched junction bases come to 10, with V trimmed by 6 bases and J by 5 bases. This clonotype was counted at least ten times. The antigen it recognizes is unknown. Per-base qualities were not stored, and no clone one base away is much larger. The time point tag for this specimen amounts to: sample taken at primary tumor resection. Samples were obtained from roughly 72 patients with early-stage, untreated non-small cell lung cancer from the lung TRACERx cohort. TCR sequencing used whole RNA extracted from tumor and nontumor lung tissue, or from cryopreserved PBMC samples, without cell sorting. A patient was chosen for TCR sequencing only when enough RNA was available from at least two tumor regions. A lung pathologist reviewed the tumor and adjacent nontumor lung specimens before the specimens were selected.

Libraries were made using 5' RACE. The instrument given in TCRdb is NextSeq 500. In the TCR library protocol, a unique molecular identifier was attached to each TCR cDNA molecule so that PCR and sequencing errors could be corrected. In the original analysis: Decombinator tools were used for TCR identification, UMI-based error correction and CDR3 extraction. TCRs above a frequency of 2 per 1,000, corresponding to the top 1% of the tumor frequency distribution, were defined as expanded. Expanded tumor TCRs were classed as regional if statistically deemed absent (corrected P<0.05) from at least one tumor region, otherwise ubiquitous. Renyi diversity was computed with the R vegan package after each repertoire had been subsampled 100 times to 5,000 TCRs. CDR3 similarity networks were built from amino acid triplet string-kernel similarity, connecting CDR3s with pairwise similarity above 0.82. The raw public data were reprocessed by TCRdb itself: fastp quality trimming at Q25, MiXCR clonotype calling, in-frame beta chains only. All rows with the same CDR3 protein become a single entry with the most common DNA and genes. None of the V and J calls come from the authors' own analysis; TCRdb made them. Counted in this sample were about 7,100 distinct CDR3 sequences; 6% to 9% of them appeared once. The ten largest make up around 8.1% of the sample.

Material: lung tumor tissue, obtained at surgery. This sequence originates from a male donor with early-stage non-small cell lung cancer. The chain uses TRBV2 and TRBJ2-3, and TRBD1 matches 8 of the central bases. The DNA is as follows: TGTGCCAGCAGCCTAGGACAGGGCAGCCGAGATACGCAGTATTTT. This encodes CASSLGQGSRDTQYF. The CDR3 plus the reference TRBV2 and TRBJ2-3 genes for the other parts give the full variable domain: EPEVTQTPSHQVTQMGQEVILRCVPISNHLYFYWYRQILGQKVEFLVSFYNNEISEKSEIFDDQFSVERPDGSNFTLKIRSTKLEDSAMYFCASSLGQGSRDTQYFGPGTRLTVL.